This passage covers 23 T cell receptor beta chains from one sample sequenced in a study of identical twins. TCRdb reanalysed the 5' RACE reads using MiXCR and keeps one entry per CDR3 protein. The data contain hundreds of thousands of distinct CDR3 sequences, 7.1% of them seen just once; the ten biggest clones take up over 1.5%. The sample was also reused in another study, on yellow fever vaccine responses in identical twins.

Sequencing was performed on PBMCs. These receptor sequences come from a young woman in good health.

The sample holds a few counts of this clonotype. The CDR3 bases are TGCGCCAGCAGCCTCGCCCGACAGGGTGGGGCCGGGGAGCTGTTTTTT. As protein: CASSLARQGGAGELFF. The rearrangement links TRBV5-1 to TRBJ2-2; 7 bases agree with TRBD1. V shed 4 bases and J 6 bases; nucleotides not matched to a gene: 12. The CDR3 is 16 amino acids. CDR1 and CDR2 from the germline V gene are SGHRS and YFSETQ.

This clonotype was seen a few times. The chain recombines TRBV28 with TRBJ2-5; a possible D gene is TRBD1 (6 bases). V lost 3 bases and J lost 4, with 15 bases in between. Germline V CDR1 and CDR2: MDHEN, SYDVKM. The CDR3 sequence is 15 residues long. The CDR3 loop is CASSLDLRRGETQYF. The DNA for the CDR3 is TGTGCCAGCAGTTTGGACCTGCGCAGGGGAGAGACCCAGTACTTC. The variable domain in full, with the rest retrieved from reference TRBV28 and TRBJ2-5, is DVKVTQSSRYLVKRTGEKVFLECVQDMDHENMFWYRQDPGLGLRLIYFSYDVKMKEKGDIPEGYSVSREKKERFSLILESASTNQTSMYLCASSLDLRRGETQYFGPGTRLLVL.

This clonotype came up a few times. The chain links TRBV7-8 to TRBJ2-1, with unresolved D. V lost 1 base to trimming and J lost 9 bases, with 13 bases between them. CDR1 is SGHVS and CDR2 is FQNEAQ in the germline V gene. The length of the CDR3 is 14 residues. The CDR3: CASSLVLGLSEQFF. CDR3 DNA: TGTGCCAGCAGCTTAGTATTGGGATTAAGTGAGCAGTTCTTC. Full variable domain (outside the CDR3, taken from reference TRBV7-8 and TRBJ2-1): GAGVSQSPRYKVAKRGQDVALRCDPISGHVSLFWYQQALGQGPEFLTYFQNEAQLDKSGLPSDRFFAERPEGSVSTLKIQRTQQEDSAVYLCASSLVLGLSEQFFGPGTRLTVL.

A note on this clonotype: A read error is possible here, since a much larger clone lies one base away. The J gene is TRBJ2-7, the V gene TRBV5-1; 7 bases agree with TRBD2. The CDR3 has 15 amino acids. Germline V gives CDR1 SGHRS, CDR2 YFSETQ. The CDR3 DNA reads TGCGCCAGCAGCTTGGCGCGGGAGAGATACTACGAGCTGTACTTC. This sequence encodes CASSLARERYYELYF.

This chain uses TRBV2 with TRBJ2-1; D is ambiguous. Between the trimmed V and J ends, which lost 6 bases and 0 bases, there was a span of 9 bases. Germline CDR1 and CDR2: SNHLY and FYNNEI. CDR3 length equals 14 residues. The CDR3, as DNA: TGTGCCAGCAGGAGCGAGAGCTCCTACAATGAGCAGTTCTTC. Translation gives CASRSESSYNEQFF.

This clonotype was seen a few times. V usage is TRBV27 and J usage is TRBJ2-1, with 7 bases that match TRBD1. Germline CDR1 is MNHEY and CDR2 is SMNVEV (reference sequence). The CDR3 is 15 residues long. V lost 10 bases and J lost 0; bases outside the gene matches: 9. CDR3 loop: CATIGQVSSYNEQFF. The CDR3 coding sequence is TGTGCCACCATCGGACAGGTGAGCTCCTACAATGAGCAGTTCTTC.

The CDR3 is CASSYSTQGAPEAFF. In nucleotides, the CDR3 is TGTGCCAGCAGTTACTCCACTCAGGGGGCCCCTGAAGCTTTCTTT. This chain connects TRBV6-5 to TRBJ1-1; 8 bases fit TRBD1. Losses at the gene ends were 0 bases for V and 6 bases for J; bases not matched to a gene: 6. This CDR3 comprises 15 residues. Germline CDR1 reads MNHEY; CDR2 reads SVGAGI.

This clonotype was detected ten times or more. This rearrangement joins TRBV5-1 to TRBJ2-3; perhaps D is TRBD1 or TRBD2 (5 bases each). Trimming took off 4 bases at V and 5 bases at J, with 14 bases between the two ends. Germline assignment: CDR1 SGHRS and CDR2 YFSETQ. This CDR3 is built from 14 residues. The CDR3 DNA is TGCGCCAGCAGCGCCTCGAGGGGCGGAGATACGCAGTATTTT. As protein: CASSASRGGDTQYF.

As DNA, the CDR3 is TGTGCCAGCAGTGAAGCGGTCAGGGGACATGGCTACACCTTC. Encoded protein: CASSEAVRGHGYTF. V gene TRBV6-1 combines with J gene TRBJ1-2; D might be TRBD1 (6 bases). Germline CDR1 is MNHNS and CDR2 is SASEGT. The V end was cut by 0 bases, the J end by 6 bases, with 11 bases between. The CDR3 contains 14 residues.

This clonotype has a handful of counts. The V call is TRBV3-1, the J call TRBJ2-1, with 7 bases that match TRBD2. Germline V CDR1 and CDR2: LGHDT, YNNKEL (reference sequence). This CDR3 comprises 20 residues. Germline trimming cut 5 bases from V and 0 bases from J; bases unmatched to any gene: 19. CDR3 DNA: TGTGCCAGCAGCACCAACCGGGGCGGGTGGCGGGGGTTCTCCTACAATGAGCAGTTCTTC. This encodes CASSTNRGGWRGFSYNEQFF.

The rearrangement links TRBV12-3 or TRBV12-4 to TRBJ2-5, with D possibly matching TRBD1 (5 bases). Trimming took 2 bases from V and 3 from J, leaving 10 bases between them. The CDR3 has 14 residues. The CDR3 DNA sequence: TGTGCCAGCAGTTTACGGATAGGGGAAGAGACCCAGTACTTC. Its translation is CASSLRIGEETQYF.

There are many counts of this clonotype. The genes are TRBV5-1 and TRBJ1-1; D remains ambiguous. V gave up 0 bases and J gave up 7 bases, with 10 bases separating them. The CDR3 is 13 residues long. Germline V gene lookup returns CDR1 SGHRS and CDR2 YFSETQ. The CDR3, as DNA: TGCGCCAGCAGCTTGGAGGTCACGAGTGAAGCTTTCTTT. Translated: CASSLEVTSEAFF.

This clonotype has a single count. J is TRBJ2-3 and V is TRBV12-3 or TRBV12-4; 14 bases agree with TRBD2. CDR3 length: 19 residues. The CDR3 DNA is TGTACCTTCAGTTTCACCCGACTAGCGGGGGGGCAAGGTTCGTATACGCAGTATTTT. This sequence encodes CTFSFTRLAGGQGSYTQYF.

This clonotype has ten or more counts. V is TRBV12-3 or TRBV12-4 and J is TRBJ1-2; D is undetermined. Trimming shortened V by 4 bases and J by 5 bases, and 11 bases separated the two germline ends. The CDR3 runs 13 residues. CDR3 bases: TGTGCCAGCAGTTATCAGGTTTGGTATGGCTACACCTTC. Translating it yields CASSYQVWYGYTF.

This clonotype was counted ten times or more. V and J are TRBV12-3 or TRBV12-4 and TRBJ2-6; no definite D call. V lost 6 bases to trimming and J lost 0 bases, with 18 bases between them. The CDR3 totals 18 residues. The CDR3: CASSFGRRPDSGANVLTF. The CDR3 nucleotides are TGTGCCAGCAGCTTCGGAAGACGCCCGGACTCTGGGGCCAACGTCCTGACTTTC.

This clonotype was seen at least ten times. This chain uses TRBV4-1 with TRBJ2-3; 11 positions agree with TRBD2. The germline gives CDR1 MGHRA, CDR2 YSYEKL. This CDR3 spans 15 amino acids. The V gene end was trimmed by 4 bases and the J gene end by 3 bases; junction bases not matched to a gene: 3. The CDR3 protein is CASSRVAGGTDTQYF. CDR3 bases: TGCGCCAGCAGCCGAGTAGCGGGAGGGACAGATACGCAGTATTTT.

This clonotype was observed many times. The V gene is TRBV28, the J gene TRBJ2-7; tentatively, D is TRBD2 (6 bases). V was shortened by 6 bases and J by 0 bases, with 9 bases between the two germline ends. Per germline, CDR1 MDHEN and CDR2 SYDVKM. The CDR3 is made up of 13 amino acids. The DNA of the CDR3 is TGTGCCAGCAGAGGGACTCTCTCCTACGAGCAGTACTTC. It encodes CASRGTLSYEQYF.

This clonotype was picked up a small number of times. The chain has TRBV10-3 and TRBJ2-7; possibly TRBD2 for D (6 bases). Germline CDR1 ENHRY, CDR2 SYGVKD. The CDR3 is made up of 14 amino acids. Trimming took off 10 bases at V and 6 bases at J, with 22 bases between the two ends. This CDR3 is CASDRGTGGGEQYF. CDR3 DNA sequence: TGTGCCAGCGACCGGGGGACGGGTGGTGGCGAGCAGTACTTC.

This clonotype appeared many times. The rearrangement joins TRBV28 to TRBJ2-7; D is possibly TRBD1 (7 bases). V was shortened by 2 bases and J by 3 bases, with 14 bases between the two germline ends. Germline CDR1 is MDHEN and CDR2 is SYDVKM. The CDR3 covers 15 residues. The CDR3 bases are TGTGCCAGCAGTTTACTGGAGGGGGCGATCTACGAGCAGTACTTC. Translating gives CASSLLEGAIYEQYF.

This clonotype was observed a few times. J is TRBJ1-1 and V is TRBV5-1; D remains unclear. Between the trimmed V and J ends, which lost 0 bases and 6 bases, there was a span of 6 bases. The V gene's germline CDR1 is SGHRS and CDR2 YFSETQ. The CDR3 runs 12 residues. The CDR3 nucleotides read TGCGCCAGCAGCTTGGGGAGCGCTGAAGCTTTCTTT. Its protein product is CASSLGSAEAFF. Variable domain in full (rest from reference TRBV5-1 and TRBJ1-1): KAGVTQTPRYLIKTRGQQVTLSCSPISGHRSVSWYQQTPGQGLQFLFEYFSETQRNKGNFPGRFSGRQFSNSRSEMNVSTLELGDSALYLCASSLGSAEAFFGQGTRLTVV.

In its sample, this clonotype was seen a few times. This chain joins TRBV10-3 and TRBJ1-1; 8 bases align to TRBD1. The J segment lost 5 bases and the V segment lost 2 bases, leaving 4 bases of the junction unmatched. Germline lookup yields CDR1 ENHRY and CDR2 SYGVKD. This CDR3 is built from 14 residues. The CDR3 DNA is TGTGCCATCAGTGAGGCCAGGGGGCAAACTGAAGCTTTCTTT. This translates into CAISEARGQTEAFF.

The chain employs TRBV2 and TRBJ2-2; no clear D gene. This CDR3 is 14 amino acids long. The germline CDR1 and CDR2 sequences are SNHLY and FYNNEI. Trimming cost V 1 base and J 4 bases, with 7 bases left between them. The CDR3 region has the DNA TGTGCCAGCAGTGAAGATGCTGGCACCGGGGAGCTGTTTTTT. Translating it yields CASSEDAGTGELFF.

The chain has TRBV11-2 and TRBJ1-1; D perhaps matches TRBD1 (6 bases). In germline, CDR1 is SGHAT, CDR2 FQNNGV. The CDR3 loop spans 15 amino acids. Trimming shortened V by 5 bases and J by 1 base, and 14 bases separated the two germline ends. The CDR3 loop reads CASSPRQVGNTEAFF. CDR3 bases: TGTGCCAGCAGCCCTAGACAGGTTGGGAACACTGAAGCTTTCTTT. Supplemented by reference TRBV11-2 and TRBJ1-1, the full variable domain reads EAGVAQSPRYKIIEKRQSVAFWCNPISGHATLYWYQQILGQGPKLLIQFQNNGVVDDSQLPKDRFSAERLKGVDSTLKIQPAKLEDSAVYLCASSPRQVGNTEAFFGQGTRLTVV.